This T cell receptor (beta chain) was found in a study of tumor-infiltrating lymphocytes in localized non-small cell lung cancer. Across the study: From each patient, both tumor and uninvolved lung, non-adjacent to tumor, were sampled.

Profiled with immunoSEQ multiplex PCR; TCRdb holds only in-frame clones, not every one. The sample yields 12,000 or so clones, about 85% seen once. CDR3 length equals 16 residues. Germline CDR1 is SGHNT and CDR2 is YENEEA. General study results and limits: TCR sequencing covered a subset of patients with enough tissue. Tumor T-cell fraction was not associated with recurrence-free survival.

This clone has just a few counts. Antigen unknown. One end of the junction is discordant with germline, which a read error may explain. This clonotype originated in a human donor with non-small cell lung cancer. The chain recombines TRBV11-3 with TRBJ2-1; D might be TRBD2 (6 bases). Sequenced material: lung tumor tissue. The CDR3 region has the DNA TGTGCCAGCACCTTACGATCGGCGGGGACGGACAATGAGCAGTTCTTC. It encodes CASTLRSAGTDNEQFF.